This T cell receptor (beta chain) was sequenced in a study of T-cell memory formation after mild COVID-19. This clonotype showed up just a few times. The V end lost 1 base, the J end lost 8 bases, and 8 bases lay between the germline ends. The germline gives CDR1 SGHVS, CDR2 FQNEAQ. This CDR3 spans 13 amino acids. TCRdb processed the 5' RACE reads anew with MiXCR; each CDR3 protein has one entry. The sample has 450,000 or so distinct CDR3 sequences, 20% to 25% seen once; the top ten hold under 15%. Input material: PBMCs or a T cell subset sorted from them (not recorded which). The V gene is TRBV7-8, the J gene TRBJ1-4, with unresolved D. The source of this sequence is an adult woman who had mild COVID-19 (a few samples of this study predate the infection). Cell type and time point are not known. The CDR3 spells CASSLDQSEKLFF. CDR3 DNA sequence: TGTGCCAGCAGCTTAGATCAGTCAGAAAAACTGTTTTTT.